This T cell receptor beta chain was sequenced during a study of T cell repertoires in ileal Crohn's disease. On the study more broadly: Median disease duration was roughly 7.9 years; 35% smoked at surgery.

Documented time point: inflamed ileum from the surgical specimen. Sequenced by immunoSEQ multiplex PCR; TCRdb stores in-frame clones only, minus some. Of some 17,000 clones in the sample, about 78% were seen once. Remarks on this clone: Its antigen is as yet unknown.

Findings and limits, study-wide: Mucosal expansions were suggested to be mainly CD8 T cells.

The CDR3 covers 20 residues. Trimming removed 1 base from V and 3 bases from J, with 26 bases in between. This receptor was obtained from an adult with Crohn's disease. The sequenced sample was ileal tissue. This chain connects TRBV5-3 to TRBJ1-5; TRBD1 might be the D (5 bases). TRBV5-3 falls under the ORF class, with uncertain function. This CDR3 is CARSLYEPRATQCFNQPQHF. The CDR3 coding sequence is TGTGCCAGAAGCTTGTATGAACCCAGGGCCACACAATGTTTCAATCAGCCCCAGCATTTT.